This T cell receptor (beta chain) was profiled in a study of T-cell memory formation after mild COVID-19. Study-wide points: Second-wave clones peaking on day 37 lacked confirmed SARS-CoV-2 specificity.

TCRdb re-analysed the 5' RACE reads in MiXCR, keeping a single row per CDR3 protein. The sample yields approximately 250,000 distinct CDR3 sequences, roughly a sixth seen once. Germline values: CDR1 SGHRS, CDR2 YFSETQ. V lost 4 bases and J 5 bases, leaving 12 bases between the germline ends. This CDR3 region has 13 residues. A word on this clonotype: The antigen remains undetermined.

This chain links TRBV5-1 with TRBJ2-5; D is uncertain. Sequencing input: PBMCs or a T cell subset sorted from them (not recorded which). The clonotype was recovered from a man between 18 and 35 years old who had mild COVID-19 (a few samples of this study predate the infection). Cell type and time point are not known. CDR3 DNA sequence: TGCGCCAGCAGCCGTCGAGAGGAGGAGACCCAGTACTTC. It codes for CASSRREEETQYF.